This TCR beta chain was found in a study of cytomegalovirus exposure and HLA in healthy donors. The CDR3 length is 16 residues. Germline CDR1 reads MGHRA; CDR2 reads YSYEKL. Trimming took off 0 bases at V and 1 base at J, with 10 bases between the two ends. PCR primers comprised 60 Vbeta and 13 Jbeta primers. Sequencing was performed with immunoSEQ multiplex PCR; in TCRdb, only in-frame clones are kept and a portion is missing. The sample holds about 170,000 clones, approximately 83% seen once. The rearrangement uses TRBV4-1 and TRBJ1-3, with unresolved D. The material sequenced was PBMCs. The source of this sequence is a boy aged 2 to 9 in good health and CMV-seronegative. The CDR3 nucleotides read TGCGCCAGCAGCCAAGATCTGTGGAGGTCTGGAAACACCATATATTTT. Protein: CASSQDLWRSGNTIYF.